These T cell receptor beta chains were read from a single sample in a study of blood T cell repertoires in COVID-19. Produced via immunoSEQ multiplex PCR; TCRdb's table is partial and in-frame only. The data hold 150,000 or so clones, with about 80% observed a single time. Sequences were obtained from peripheral blood. These receptors all stem from a man between 60 and 75 years old with acute or convalescent COVID-19. CDR3s include the opening cysteine and the closing phenylalanine or tryptophan. D genes are given only for firm matches. The listing skips clone size in some rows; elsewhere it reads once, few, many or a size class.

j_gene	v_gene	abundance	d_gene	CDR3aa	CDR3nt
TRBJ1-2	TRBV6-5	NA	TRBD1	CASSYAQGQALYGYTF	TGTGCCAGCAGTTACGCCCAGGGACAGGCCCTCTACGGCTACACCTTC
TRBJ2-1	TRBV7-9	NA	NA	CASSLAGVAYNEQFF	TGTGCCAGCAGCTTAGCGGGAGTCGCCTACAATGAGCAGTTCTTC
TRBJ1-2	TRBV6-2/TRBV6-3	NA	NA	CASSFGQTLYGYTF	TGTGCCAGCAGTTTTGGACAAACCCTCTATGGCTACACCTTC
TRBJ2-7	TRBV29-1	NA	NA	CSVDVGYEQYF	TGCAGCGTTGATGTCGGTTACGAGCAGTACTTC
TRBJ2-3	TRBV4-2	NA	TRBD1	CASSQAKGAISTDTQYF	TGTGCCAGCAGCCAAGCGAAGGGGGCGATAAGCACAGATACGCAGTATTTT
TRBJ2-7	TRBV7-2	NA	TRBD2	CASRGRTSGLSYEQYF	TGTGCCAGCAGGGGACGGACTAGCGGCCTCTCCTACGAGCAGTACTTC
TRBJ1-3	TRBV6-5	few	NA	CASSQQFSGNTIYF	TGTGCCAGCAGCCAACAGTTCTCTGGAAACACCATATATTTT
TRBJ1-2	TRBV5-6	once	TRBD1	CASSLRQGDGYTF	TGTGCCAGCAGCTTGAGACAGGGCGACGGCTACACCTTC
TRBJ1-3	TRBV28	NA	NA	CASSFRNTIYF	TGTGCCAGCAGTTTCCGGAACACCATATATTTT
TRBJ1-2	TRBV19	NA	TRBD1	CASSTDRVWNYGYTF	TGTGCCAGTAGTACCGACAGGGTTTGGAACTATGGCTACACCTTC
TRBJ2-5	TRBV28	NA	NA	CASSALVRDKETQYF	TGTGCCAGCAGCGCCCTAGTTCGGGACAAAGAGACCCAGTACTTC
TRBJ1-2	TRBV21-1	NA	NA	CASSKSRTGAVDGYTF	TGTGCCAGCAGCAAGTCCAGGACAGGGGCGGTGGATGGCTACACCTTC